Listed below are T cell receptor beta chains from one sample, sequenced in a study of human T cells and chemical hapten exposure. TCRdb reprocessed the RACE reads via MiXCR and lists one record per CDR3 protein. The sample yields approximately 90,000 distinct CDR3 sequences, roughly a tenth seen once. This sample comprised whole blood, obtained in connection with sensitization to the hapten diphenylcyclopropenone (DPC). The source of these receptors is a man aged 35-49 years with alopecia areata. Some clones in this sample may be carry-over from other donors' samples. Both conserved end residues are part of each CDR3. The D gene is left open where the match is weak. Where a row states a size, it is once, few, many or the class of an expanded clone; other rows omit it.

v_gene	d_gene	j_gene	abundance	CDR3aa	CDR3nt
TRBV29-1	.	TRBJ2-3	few	CSAPGRLITDTQYF	TGCAGCGCTCCGGGACGGCTCATCACAGATACGCAGTATTTT
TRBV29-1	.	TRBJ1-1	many	CSVVDTSHTEAFF	TGCAGCGTTGTTGACACCTCACACACTGAAGCTTTCTTT
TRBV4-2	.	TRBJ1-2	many	CASSQAGTLTPYGYTF	TGTGCCAGCAGCCAAGCGGGTACCCTAACTCCCTATGGCTACACCTTC
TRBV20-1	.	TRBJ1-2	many	CSARDSRTLNYGYTF	TGCAGTGCTAGAGATTCCCGGACTCTTAACTATGGCTACACCTTC
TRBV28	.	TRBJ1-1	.	CASSLLAGPEAFF	TGTGCCAGCAGTTTACTGGCAGGGCCTGAAGCTTTCTTT
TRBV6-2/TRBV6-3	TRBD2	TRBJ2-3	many	CASSALAGGRDTQYF	TGTGCCAGCAGTGCTTTAGCGGGAGGTCGAGATACGCAGTATTTT
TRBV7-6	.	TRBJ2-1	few	CASSSTPGLNYNEQFF	TGTGCCAGCAGCTCGACCCCGGGACTTAACTACAATGAGCAGTTCTTC
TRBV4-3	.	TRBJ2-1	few	CASSQDGARKFF	TGCGCCAGCAGCCAAGATGGGGCTCGGAAGTTCTTC
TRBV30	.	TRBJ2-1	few	CAWSPGTTWFGEQFF	TGTGCCTGGAGTCCTGGGACCACCTGGTTCGGTGAGCAGTTCTTC
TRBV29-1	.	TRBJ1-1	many	CGSLGGVNTEAFF	TGCGGGTCCTTGGGAGGGGTGAACACTGAAGCTTTCTTT
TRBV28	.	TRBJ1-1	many	CASSSKTGVGTEAFF	TGTGCCAGCAGTTCTAAAACTGGGGTGGGCACTGAAGCTTTCTTT
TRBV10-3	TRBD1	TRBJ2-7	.	CAISEDRGTGVHEQYF	TGTGCCATCAGTGAAGATAGGGGGACAGGGGTCCACGAGCAGTACTTC
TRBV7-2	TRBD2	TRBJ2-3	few	CASSGTLAGGADTQYF	TGTGCCAGCAGCGGCACCCTAGCGGGAGGGGCAGATACGCAGTATTTT
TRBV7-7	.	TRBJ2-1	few	CASSLELAGEQFF	TGTGCTAGCAGCTTAGAGTTGGCGGGAGAGCAGTTCTTC
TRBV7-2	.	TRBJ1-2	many	CASSLRQAANYGYTF	TGTGCCAGCAGCCTTCGACAGGCAGCTAACTATGGCTACACCTTC
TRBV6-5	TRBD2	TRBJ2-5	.	CASSLGTSVGTQYF	TGTGCCAGCAGTTTAGGGACTAGCGTGGGGACCCAGTACTTC
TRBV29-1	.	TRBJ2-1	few	CSVEGGRSYNEQFF	TGCAGCGTTGAGGGCGGGCGCTCCTACAATGAGCAGTTCTTC
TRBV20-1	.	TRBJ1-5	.	CSAGGYSNQPQHF	TGCAGTGCTGGGGGGTATAGCAATCAGCCCCAGCATTTT
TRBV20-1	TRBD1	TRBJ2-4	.	CSARDRQGVSKNIQYF	TGCAGTGCTAGAGATAGACAGGGGGTGTCCAAAAACATTCAGTACTTC
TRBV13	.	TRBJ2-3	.	CASSGYASTDTQYF	TGTGCCAGTTCCGGATATGCTAGCACAGATACGCAGTATTTT
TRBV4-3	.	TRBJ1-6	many	CASSQGMGNSEIHF	TGCGCCAGCAGCCAAGGAATGGGGAACTCTGAAATCCACTTT
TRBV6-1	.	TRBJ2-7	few	CASSEIGGSYEQYF	TGTGCCAGCAGTGAAATAGGGGGTTCCTACGAGCAGTACTTC
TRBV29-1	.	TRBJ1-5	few	CSVEGRHSNQPQHF	TGCAGCGTTGAGGGGAGGCATAGCAATCAGCCCCAGCATTTT
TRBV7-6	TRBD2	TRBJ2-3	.	CASSLWGREGRIDTQYF	TGTGCCAGCAGCTTATGGGGCCGGGAGGGCCGGATAGATACGCAGTATTTT
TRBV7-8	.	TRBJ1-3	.	CASSLRRAGTDPGNTIYF	TGTGCCAGCAGCCTACGCCGGGCCGGAACAGACCCTGGAAACACCATATATTTT
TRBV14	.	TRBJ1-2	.	CASSPPGMEGIDGYTF	TGTGCCAGCAGCCCTCCTGGAATGGAAGGAATTGATGGCTACACCTTC
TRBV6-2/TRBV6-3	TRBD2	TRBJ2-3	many	CASSWGLAGVRGPADTQYF	TGTGCCAGCAGTTGGGGACTAGCGGGAGTTCGGGGCCCGGCAGATACGCAGTATTTT
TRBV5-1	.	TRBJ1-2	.	CASSLDGVGYGYTF	TGCGCCAGCAGCTTGGACGGGGTTGGCTATGGCTACACCTTC
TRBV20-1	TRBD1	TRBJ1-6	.	CSARDQGASSADPLHF	TGCAGTGCTAGAGATCAGGGGGCGAGTTCTGCAGATCCCCTCCACTTT
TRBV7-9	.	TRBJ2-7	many	CASSKGGITYEQYF	TGTGCCAGCAGTAAAGGGGGGATAACGTACGAGCAGTACTTC
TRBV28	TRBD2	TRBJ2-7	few	CASIPGSGTPYEQYF	TGTGCCAGCATCCCCGGTAGCGGGACGCCCTACGAGCAGTACTTC
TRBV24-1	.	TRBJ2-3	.	CATSEHFLRGTDTQYF	TGTGCCACCAGTGAGCACTTCCTTCGAGGCACAGATACGCAGTATTTT
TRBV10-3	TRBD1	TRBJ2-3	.	CAISEPNDRVRDTQYF	TGTGCCATCAGTGAGCCTAACGACAGGGTGAGAGATACGCAGTATTTT
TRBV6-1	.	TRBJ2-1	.	CASSPASAYNEQFF	TGTGCCAGCTCACCGGCTAGCGCCTACAATGAGCAGTTCTTC
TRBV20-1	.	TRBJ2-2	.	CSARGGLGGSDTGELFF	TGCAGTGCTAGAGGCGGTTTAGGGGGATCGGACACCGGGGAGCTGTTTTTT
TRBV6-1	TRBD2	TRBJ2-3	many	CASSEVAGGGTDTQYF	TGTGCCAGCAGTGAAGTGGCGGGAGGGGGCACAGATACGCAGTATTTT
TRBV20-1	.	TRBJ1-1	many	CSARDRVNTEAFF	TGCAGTGCTAGAGATAGAGTGAACACTGAAGCTTTCTTT
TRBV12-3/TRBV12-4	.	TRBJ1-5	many	CASTLSWGNQPQHF	TGTGCCAGCACCCTATCTTGGGGCAATCAGCCCCAGCATTTT
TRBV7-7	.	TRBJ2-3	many	CASSSGTSRYTDTQYF	TGTGCTAGCAGCTCAGGGACCTCCCGTTACACAGATACGCAGTATTTT
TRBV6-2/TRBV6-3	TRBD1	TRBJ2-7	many	CATARDSYEQYF	TGTGCCACCGCCCGGGACAGCTACGAGCAGTACTTC
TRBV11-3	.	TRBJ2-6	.	CASSLGNAGANVLTF	TGTGCCAGCAGCTTAGGTAATGCTGGGGCCAACGTCCTGACTTTC
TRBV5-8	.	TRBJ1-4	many	CASSLLFRREKLFF	TGTGCCAGCAGCTTGTTATTTCGGAGGGAAAAACTGTTTTTT
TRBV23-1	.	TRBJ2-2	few	CASRFEDHATNTGELFF	TGCGCCAGCAGATTTGAAGACCACGCTACGAACACCGGGGAGCTGTTTTTT
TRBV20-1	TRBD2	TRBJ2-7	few	CSASPLAGVSYEQYF	TGCAGTGCTAGCCCCCTAGCGGGCGTCTCCTACGAGCAGTACTTC